This T cell receptor beta chain was recorded in a study of cytomegalovirus exposure and HLA in healthy donors. Turning to the study itself: The 120 validation repertoires were reported in a later analysis to have been generated on the same platform as the 500 to 700 first-cohort repertoires.

Sequencing used immunoSEQ multiplex PCR; TCRdb keeps in-frame clones, though not all of them. The sample lists 70,000 or so clones, approximately 94% occurring once. V was clipped by 3 bases and J by 7 bases; unmatched bases: 5. CDR1 is SGHDT and CDR2 is YYEEEE in the germline V gene. The CDR3 has 13 residues. The sample taken for sequencing was PBMCs. V and J are TRBV5-6 and TRBJ2-7; TRBD1 matches 9 bases. This receptor was taken from a woman between 18 and 29 years old in good health and CMV-seronegative. The CDR3 region has the DNA TGTGCCAGCAGCTGGGACAGGGTGGGTGAGCAGTACTTC. Its protein is CASSWDRVGEQYF.